The 2 T cell receptor beta chains given below trace back to one sample, sequenced in a study of shared clonotypes between healthy human individuals. Data came from immunoSEQ multiplex PCR; TCRdb stores just in-frame clones and leaves some out. The sample consists of millions of clones, roughly 91% of them appearing once. Naive CD8 cells lacked CD45RO and underwent positive selection for CCR7, leaving out terminally differentiated effector memory CD45RA+ cells. Material: naive CD8+ T cells from PBMCs. Receptors were obtained from a man younger than 35 in good health. Some clones in this sample may be carry-over from other donors' samples.

This rearrangement joins TRBV19 to TRBJ2-2; D is unclear. Per the germline V gene, CDR1 is LNHDA and CDR2 is SQIVND (reference sequence). Deletions cut 1 base from V and 6 bases from J, with 12 bases between. The CDR3 sequence is 15 residues long. The chain's CDR3 is CASSIGPLFSGELFF. In DNA form, the CDR3 reads TGTGCCAGTAGTATAGGCCCCTTGTTCTCCGGGGAGCTGTTTTTT.

This clone has only one observation. This chain joins TRBV2 and TRBJ2-7; D is undetermined. Germline CDR1 SNHLY, CDR2 FYNNEI. Deletions cut 7 bases from V and 3 bases from J, with 10 bases between. This CDR3 spans 12 amino acids. The CDR3 DNA sequence: TGTGCCAGCACAGGCAGCCTCTACGAGCAGTACTTC. Residues: CASTGSLYEQYF.